This TCR beta chain is drawn from a study of T cell responses to AZD1222 COVID-19 vaccine. On this clone: Its antigen is unidentified.

Study-wide findings and caveats: Baseline serology detected seropositivity in only a handful of AZD1222 recipients.

Method: immunoSEQ multiplex PCR; TCRdb's copy keeps in-frame clones and lacks some. The sample carries around 140,000 clones, 80% to 95% recorded once. The length of the CDR3 is 13 residues. Germline V gene sequence: CDR1 SGHRS, CDR2 YFSETQ. The J segment lost 3 bases and the V segment lost 6 bases, leaving 5 bases of the junction unmatched. This sample comprised peripheral blood, obtained 28 days after the second AZD1222 dose. This rearrangement joins TRBV5-1 to TRBJ1-1; 7 bases match TRBD1. This TCR was recovered from an adult who received the AZD1222 COVID-19 vaccine. The CDR3 nucleotides read TGCGCCAGCACCTTTACAGGGGACACTGAAGCTTTCTTT. It specifies CASTFTGDTEAFF.